This TCR beta chain came from a study of T-cell memory formation after mild COVID-19. TCRdb reprocessed the 5' RACE reads with MiXCR, giving one entry per CDR3 protein. The table includes roughly 350,000 distinct CDR3 sequences, 25% to 30% detected once. CDR3 size: 15 residues. With 3 bases clipped from V and 0 bases from J, the junction kept 4 bases outside the gene matches. Germline CDR1 SGHRS, CDR2 YFSETQ. This clonotype was seen a few times. The antigen is unknown. Study-level results: Day 15 to 85 contracting clones showed balanced CD4/CD8; later expanders leaned CD4+.

The chain carries TRBV5-1 and TRBJ1-1; TRBD1 aligns across 8 bases. Source material: PBMCs or a T cell subset sorted from them (not recorded which). This clonotype was obtained from an adult woman who had mild COVID-19 (a few samples of this study predate the infection). Cell type and time point are not known. The CDR3 sequence is CASSYQGAVNTEAFF. The CDR3 region has the DNA TGCGCCAGCAGCTATCAGGGGGCGGTGAACACTGAAGCTTTCTTT.